This T cell receptor (beta chain) stems from a study of T-cell reconstitution after alpha-beta-depleted transplantation in children. Molecular barcoding with unique molecular identifiers was used for the TCRbeta library. TCRdb passed the PCR reads through MiXCR, listing each CDR3 protein once. The profile shows 500,000 to 600,000 distinct CDR3 sequences, approximately 29% of them singletons. There are 14 residues in the CDR3. Trimming shortened V by 7 bases and J by 1 base, and 13 bases separated the two germline ends. Germline lookup yields CDR1 MDHEN and CDR2 SYDVKM. The J gene is TRBJ2-5, the V gene TRBV28; weak D call: TRBD2 (5 bases). This TCR was recovered from a human donor who donated a stem cell graft to a child with aplastic anemia. Sample: PBMCs from the stem cell graft donor, taken from the stem cell graft. CDR3 DNA sequence: TGTGCCAGCACCCATCCGGGAACCCAAGAGACCCAGTACTTC. Its protein product is CASTHPGTQETQYF. Together with reference TRBV28 and TRBJ2-5, the CDR3 gives the full variable domain: DVKVTQSSRYLVKRTGEKVFLECVQDMDHENMFWYRQDPGLGLRLIYFSYDVKMKEKGDIPEGYSVSREKKERFSLILESASTNQTSMYLCASTHPGTQETQYFGPGTRLLVL.